Included here is one T cell receptor beta chain sequence, with context. Its antigen is currently unknown. Some clones are missing from TCRdb's copy, which holds only in-frame ones; the method was immunoSEQ multiplex PCR. The profile shows more than 2 million clones, about 95% of them singletons. Per germline, CDR1 MDHEN and CDR2 SYDVKM. This CDR3 comprises 14 residues. V was cut by 7 bases and J by 4 bases, with 16 bases left in between. These data come from a study of shared clonotypes between healthy human individuals. Study in general: The donors, a couple of women and three men, were aged 18 to 49. CD4 naive cells filled three plates per donor, CD4 memory three, CD8 naive two and CD8 memory one.

CD8 cells classed as naive were CD45RO-negative and positively selected for CCR7, excluding terminally differentiated effector memory CD45RA+ cells. Whole-study findings and limits: Among donors, clonotype sharing was expected to be affected by sequencing depth.

The receptor's source is a man younger than 30 in good health. The chain employs TRBV28 and TRBJ2-5; TRBD2 might be the D (5 bases). Sequences were obtained from naive CD8+ T cells sorted from blood. This CDR3 is CASTIAGLGETQYF. The CDR3 DNA sequence: TGTGCCAGCACCATCGCCGGACTGGGAGAGACCCAGTACTTC.